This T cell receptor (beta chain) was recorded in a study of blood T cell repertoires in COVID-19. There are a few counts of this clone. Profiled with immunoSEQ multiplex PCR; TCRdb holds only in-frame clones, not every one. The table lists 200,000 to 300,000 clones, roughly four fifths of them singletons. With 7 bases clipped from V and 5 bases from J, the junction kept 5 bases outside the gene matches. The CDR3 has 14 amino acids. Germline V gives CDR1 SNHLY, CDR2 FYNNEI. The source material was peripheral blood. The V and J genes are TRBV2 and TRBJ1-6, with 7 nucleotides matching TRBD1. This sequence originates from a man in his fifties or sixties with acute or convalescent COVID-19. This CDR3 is CASKGTEDNSPLHF. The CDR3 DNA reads TGTGCCAGCAAGGGGACAGAAGATAATTCACCCCTCCACTTT. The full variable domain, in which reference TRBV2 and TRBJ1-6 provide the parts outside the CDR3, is EPEVTQTPSHQVTQMGQEVILRCVPISNHLYFYWYRQILGQKVEFLVSFYNNEISEKSEIFDDQFSVERPDGSNFTLKIRSTKLEDSAMYFCASKGTEDNSPLHFGNGTRLTVT.